This record looks at one T cell receptor beta chain sequence and its context. The target antigen is unknown. This record belongs to a study of OX40 agonist ivuxolimab in advanced cancers. General study results and limits: Both CD4+ and CD8+ T cell populations in blood had undergone clonal expansion by week 6 at 0.1 to 3.0 mg/kg.

Germline-derived CDR1 and CDR2 are MNHEY and SVGAGI. The length of the CDR3 is 13 residues. The V and J ends lost 4 bases and 2 bases respectively, with 8 bases between them. Repertoires were generated with immunoSEQ multiplex PCR, while TCRdb's copy carries only in-frame clones and drops some. The sample has 14,000 to 15,000 clones; around four fifths are singletons. The sequence derives from an adult with an advanced solid tumor such as melanoma, head and neck, liver or kidney cancer. J is TRBJ1-2 and V is TRBV6-5; D is uncertain. The sample was CD4+ or CD8+ T cells sorted from blood, taken in a trial of the OX40 agonist ivuxolimab. The CDR3: CASSSAGNYGYTF. In DNA, the CDR3 is TGTGCCAGCAGTTCGGCGGGGAACTATGGCTACACCTTC.